A single sample is the source of the 11 T cell receptor beta chains below, sequenced in a study of shared clonotypes between healthy human individuals. Naivety among CD8 cells was defined by CD45RO negativity and positive CCR7 selection, thereby excluding terminally differentiated effector memory CD45RA+ cells. Some clones are missing from TCRdb's copy, which holds only in-frame ones; the method was immunoSEQ multiplex PCR. The sample yields around 2.1 million clones, roughly 91% seen once. Sequencing input: naive CD8+ T cells from PBMCs. The receptors originated from a man aged 18 to 35 in good health. Some clones in this sample may be carry-over from other donors' samples.

This rearrangement joins TRBV4-1 to TRBJ2-7; 8 bases are shared with TRBD1. Per germline, CDR1 MGHRA and CDR2 YSYEKL. The CDR3 has 14 residues. The trim removed 4 bases at V and 3 bases at J, leaving 5 bases unmatched. CDR3 DNA sequence: TGCGCCAGCAGCCCCCTGGACAGGGTCTACGAGCAGTACTTC. Translation: CASSPLDRVYEQYF.

The chain employs TRBV4-1 and TRBJ1-1, with a weak D call TRBD1 (5 bases). Germline assignment: CDR1 MGHRA and CDR2 YSYEKL. This CDR3 has 15 residues. Trimming removed 0 bases at V and 5 bases at J, with 13 bases between. DNA for the CDR3: TGCGCCAGCAGCCAAGATCTGTCAGGGCGTACTGAAGCTTTCTTT. It yields the protein CASSQDLSGRTEAFF.

The J gene is TRBJ2-7, the V gene TRBV28, with 8 bases that match TRBD1. The CDR3 spans 13 residues. Germline V gene sequence: CDR1 MDHEN, CDR2 SYDVKM. Losses at the gene ends were 4 bases for V and 5 bases for J; bases not matched to a gene: 4. The CDR3: CASSWTGSHEQYF. CDR3 DNA sequence: TGTGCCAGCAGTTGGACAGGGTCCCACGAGCAGTACTTC.

The chain is built from TRBV6-6 and TRBJ2-5; D may be TRBD1 or TRBD2 (5 bases each). The V end was cut by 2 bases, the J end by 8 bases, with 15 bases between. The CDR3 is made up of 14 amino acids. Germline V gene lookup returns CDR1 MNHNY and CDR2 SVGAGI (reference sequence). The CDR3 loop reads CASSYTGPKYTQYF. The CDR3 nucleotides read TGTGCCAGCAGTTACACGGGGCCCAAGTATACCCAGTACTTC.

The chain links TRBV7-6 to TRBJ2-5; D unresolved. Germline CDR1 is SGHVS and CDR2 is FNYEAQ. CDR3 size: 13 residues. V shed 3 bases and J shed 4 bases, with 9 bases lying between them. The CDR3 loop is CASSFRVGETQYF. CDR3 bases: TGTGCCAGCAGCTTCCGGGTCGGAGAGACCCAGTACTTC.

As DNA, the CDR3 is TGTGCCAGCAGCCTCCGCAGGGGTTCCGGAAACACCATATATTTT. Translated, it gives CASSLRRGSGNTIYF. The V gene is TRBV7-2, the J gene TRBJ1-3; possible D gene TRBD1, 6 bases. Trimming shortened V by 5 bases and J by 4 bases, and 15 bases separated the two germline ends. Germline CDR1 and CDR2: SGHTA and FQGNSA. This CDR3 contains 15 residues.

The sample holds one count of this clone. The CDR3 coding sequence is TGCGCCAGCAGCCAAGTGGGAAGGATCCCCATGAACACTGAAGCTTTCTTT. Translated: CASSQVGRIPMNTEAFF. This chain links TRBV4-1 with TRBJ1-1; D gene uncertain. Germline V lookup: CDR1 MGHRA, CDR2 YSYEKL. This CDR3 contains 17 residues. V lost 1 base to trimming and J lost 0 bases, with 15 bases between them.

The rearrangement links TRBV5-5 to TRBJ1-1, with D uncertain. Trimming cost V 2 bases and J 3 bases, with 5 bases left between them. CDR3 size: 12 residues. Germline values: CDR1 SGHKS, CDR2 YYEKEE (reference sequence). CDR3 amino acids: CASSFLDTEAFF. DNA for the CDR3: TGTGCCAGCAGCTTCTTGGACACTGAAGCTTTCTTT.

The rearrangement uses TRBV19 and TRBJ2-1; 10 nucleotides agree with TRBD2. Germline V lookup: CDR1 LNHDA, CDR2 SQIVND (reference sequence). Losses at the gene ends were 8 bases for V and 2 bases for J; bases not matched to a gene: 6. The CDR3 runs to 15 residues. The CDR3 here is CASEPSGRPYNEQFF. The DNA of the CDR3 is TGTGCCAGTGAACCTAGCGGGAGACCCTACAATGAGCAGTTCTTC.

The chain links TRBV7-6 to TRBJ2-1; perhaps TRBD2 as D (5 bases). Per germline, CDR1 SGHVS and CDR2 FNYEAQ. The CDR3 sequence is 15 residues long. With 5 bases removed from V and 0 bases from J, the gap between germline ends came to 11 bases. CDR3 DNA: TGTGCCAGCAGCGTGCCGGGGAGCTCCTACAATGAGCAGTTCTTC. Protein sequence: CASSVPGSSYNEQFF.

This clone came up a few times. The V gene is TRBV29-1, the J gene TRBJ1-1, with a weak D call TRBD1 (6 bases). CDR3 length: 13 residues. Germline-derived CDR1 and CDR2 are SQVTM and ANQGSEA. Trimming took 3 bases from V and 8 from J, leaving 16 bases between them. CDR3 in DNA: TGCAGCGTTGATTTGCCGGGGGCGCACGAAGCTTTCTTT. Its translation: CSVDLPGAHEAFF.